This TCR beta chain was obtained from a study of blood T cell repertoires in COVID-19. The overall study: The study drew acute and convalescent COVID-19 samples from the United States, Italy and Spain. PBMCs, B-cell-depleted T cells, or T cells were the source of the cDNA or gDNA that made up the material.

Original analysis: Reference gene primer amplification yielded estimated nucleated cell counts. Here immunoSEQ multiplex PCR was the method, and the copy in TCRdb shows in-frame clones only, minus some. Clonal size and the V and J genes are those of that table, whereas D and trimming came from the DNA. The sample consists of about 140,000 clones, 85% to 90% of them appearing once. Between the trimmed V and J ends, which lost 0 bases and 0 bases, there was a span of 21 bases. Germline V gene sequence: CDR1 LNHDA, CDR2 SQIVND (reference sequence). This CDR3 has 20 amino acids. The chain carries TRBV19 and TRBJ2-1; TRBD2 might be the D (6 bases). This sequence was found in a woman aged 55-70 years with acute or convalescent COVID-19. Sequencing input: peripheral blood. CDR3 sequence reads: CASSIDLGRGNPISYNEQFF. The DNA of the CDR3 is TGTGCCAGTAGTATAGATCTGGGGCGGGGAAACCCAATCTCCTACAATGAGCAGTTCTTC.